The next 21 T cell receptor beta chains were all read from a single sample in a study of T-cell memory formation after mild COVID-19. One entry per CDR3 protein, called by TCRdb with MiXCR from the 5' RACE reads. The sample holds roughly 100,000 distinct CDR3 sequences, about a sixth seen once. Sequenced sample: PBMCs or a T cell subset sorted from them (not recorded which). The receptors were gathered from an adult woman who had mild COVID-19 (a few samples of this study predate the infection). Cell type and time point are not known.

V gene TRBV20-1 combines with J gene TRBJ2-4; D is possibly TRBD1 (6 bases). CDR1 and CDR2 from the germline V gene are DFQATT and SNEGSKA (reference sequence). The V and J ends lost 3 bases and 8 bases respectively, with 20 bases between them. CDR3 size: 15 residues. DNA of the CDR3: TGCAGTGCTAGGAGCCTGGACAGTCAGTGGGACATTCAGTACTTC. It specifies CSARSLDSQWDIQYF.

The chain joins TRBV4-3 to TRBJ2-1; 9 nucleotides line up with TRBD2. V trimming: 4 bases; J trimming: 3 bases; junction bases outside the gene matches: 10. CDR3 length equals 17 residues. The germline V gene has CDR1 LGHNA and CDR2 YSLEER. The CDR3 nucleotides are TGCGCCAGCAGCCCGGGGCTGCGGGAGGGCCTCTACAATGAGCAGTTCTTC. This encodes CASSPGLREGLYNEQFF.

The rearrangement links TRBV24-1 to TRBJ2-4, with a possible D match to TRBD2 (6 bases). The germline V gene encodes CDR1 KGHDR and CDR2 SFDVKD. Trimming stripped 8 bases from V and 7 bases from J, with 23 bases between. The CDR3 is 16 residues long. As DNA, the CDR3 is TGTGCCACCACCAATCCAAATCAGGAGGGAACGAACATTCAGTACTTC. This gives the protein CATTNPNQEGTNIQYF.

The chain employs TRBV12-3 or TRBV12-4 and TRBJ2-7, with D unresolved. This CDR3 has 15 amino acids. The V end lost 4 bases, the J end lost 5 bases, and 18 bases lay between the germline ends. For the CDR3, the DNA is TGTGCCAGCAGTTGGTTAAGGTGGCCAGCCGACGAGCAGTACTTC. Its protein is CASSWLRWPADEQYF.

The rearrangement joins TRBV11-2 to TRBJ2-1; 8 bases align to TRBD1. Germline CDR1 and CDR2: SGHAT and FQNNGV. V trimming: 5 bases; J trimming: 0 bases; junction bases outside the gene matches: 3. CDR3 length: 15 residues. The CDR3 is CASSQTGGSYNEQFF. The CDR3 DNA sequence: TGTGCCAGCAGCCAAACAGGGGGCTCCTACAATGAGCAGTTCTTC.

There are a few counts of this clonotype. The genes are TRBV30 and TRBJ1-1; D is unclear. CDR3 length equals 13 residues. V shed 0 bases and J shed 7 bases, with 12 bases lying between them. The germline V gene has CDR1 GTSNPN and CDR2 SVGIG (reference sequence). The CDR3 DNA follows: TGTGCCTGGAGTGTACTGAGATCAGGTGAAGCTTTCTTT. Translated, it gives CAWSVLRSGEAFF.

This clonotype was detected only a few times. V usage is TRBV20-1 and J usage is TRBJ2-1, with D unclear. V lost 5 bases and J 6 bases, leaving 23 bases between the germline ends. This CDR3 spans 16 amino acids. CDR1 is DFQATT, CDR2 SNEGSKA, per germline (reference sequence). The DNA of the CDR3 is TGCAGTGCTGGGTCTTATGAAAGGAGTATGTTCAATGAGCAGTTCTTC. Translation: CSAGSYERSMFNEQFF.

The genes are TRBV30 and TRBJ2-7, with D uncertain. V gave up 3 bases and J gave up 4 bases, with 16 bases separating them. The CDR3 runs to 14 residues. From germline, CDR1 is GTSNPN and CDR2 SVGIG (reference sequence). The CDR3 DNA reads TGTGCCTGGAGGGTAGGGCCTTTTCCGTACGAGCAGTACTTC. Protein: CAWRVGPFPYEQYF. The whole variable domain, remainder taken from reference TRBV30 and TRBJ2-7, is SQTIHQWPATLVQPVGSPLSLECTVEGTSNPNLYWYRQAAGRGLQLLFYSVGIGQISSEVPQNLSASRPQDRQFILSSKKLLLSDSGFYLCAWRVGPFPYEQYFGPGTRLTVT.

This clonotype turned up a few times. This rearrangement joins TRBV12-3 or TRBV12-4 to TRBJ1-1; D perhaps matches TRBD1 (6 bases). The CDR3 has 12 amino acids. Trimming took 5 bases from V and 6 from J, leaving 10 bases between them. This CDR3 reads CASSDTGSEAFF. CDR3 nucleotides: TGTGCCAGCAGTGATACAGGGTCTGAAGCTTTCTTT.

This clonotype was observed a few times. In nucleotides, the CDR3 is TGCGCCAGCAGCTTACTCACTCAGGACAGGGTCACCGGGGAGCTGTTTTTT. Translation gives CASSLLTQDRVTGELFF. The gene calls are TRBV5-1 and TRBJ2-2; 8 nucleotides match TRBD1. Per germline, CDR1 SGHRS and CDR2 YFSETQ. V shed 2 bases, J shed 4 bases, and the junction held 10 bases outside the gene matches. The CDR3 sequence is 17 residues long.

This sequence joins TRBV15 and TRBJ2-2, with 9 bases matching TRBD2. Germline V gene data show CDR1 as LNHNV and CDR2 as YYDKDF (reference sequence). V gave up 3 bases and J gave up 5 bases; unmatched junction bases: 7. This CDR3 is 16 amino acids long. CDR3 sequence: CATSSWTSDRTGELFF. CDR3 bases: TGTGCCACCAGCAGTTGGACTAGCGATCGGACCGGGGAGCTGTTTTTT.

V usage is TRBV5-4 and J usage is TRBJ2-7, with D perhaps matching TRBD1 or TRBD2 (5 bases each). The germline CDR1 and CDR2 sequences are SGHNT and YYREEE (reference sequence). The CDR3 has 12 residues. V was trimmed by 4 bases and J by 4 bases, leaving 9 bases between them. CDR3: CASSGTGYEQYF. In DNA form, the CDR3 reads TGTGCCAGCAGCGGGACGGGATACGAGCAGTACTTC.

This clonotype turned up a few times. The V and J genes are TRBV25-1 and TRBJ2-2; 7 bases are shared with TRBD2. The CDR3 is 14 amino acids. With V trimmed by 2 bases and J by 3 bases, 0 bases remained unmatched. Germline CDR1 reads MGHDK; CDR2 reads SYGVNS. The CDR3 reads CASSEAGDTGELFF. The CDR3 DNA reads as TGTGCCAGCAGTGAAGCGGGAGACACCGGGGAGCTGTTTTTT.

The chain uses TRBV24-1 and TRBJ2-1; 7 bases line up with TRBD2. The V and J ends lost 2 bases and 2 bases, in that order; junction bases with no gene match: 8. The CDR3 runs 17 residues. Germline-derived CDR1 and CDR2 are KGHDR and SFDVKD. The CDR3: CATSDSNPGLTYNEQFF. CDR3 coding DNA: TGTGCCACCAGTGATTCCAATCCGGGACTAACCTACAATGAGCAGTTCTTC.

This clonotype has only a few counts. The J gene is TRBJ2-5, the V gene TRBV7-9, with TRBD1 identical over 10 bases. V lost 5 bases, J lost 4 bases, and 7 bases stayed unmatched. This CDR3 spans 15 amino acids. Germline CDR1 reads SEHNR; CDR2 reads FQNEAQ (reference sequence). The CDR3 bases are TGTGCCAGCAGCCGGACAGGGGGGTATGGAGAGACCCAGTACTTC. Translated, it gives CASSRTGGYGETQYF.

This clonotype occurred once. The J gene is TRBJ2-7, the V gene TRBV4-1; no clear D. The CDR3 extends over 14 amino acids. Per germline, CDR1 MGHRA and CDR2 YSYEKL. V lost 1 base to trimming and J lost 3 bases, with 10 bases between them. The CDR3 coding sequence is TGCGCCAGCAGCCAAGCCCAAGCCGTCTACGAGCAGTACTTC. Translation gives CASSQAQAVYEQYF.

The chain couples TRBV15 to TRBJ2-5, with D maybe TRBD2 (6 bases). V was cut by 2 bases and J by 1 base, with 11 bases left in between. Germline lookup yields CDR1 LNHNV and CDR2 YYDKDF (reference sequence). The CDR3 spans 15 residues. The CDR3 loop is CATSRYRTTQETQYF. The DNA of the CDR3 is TGTGCCACCAGCAGATACAGGACTACCCAAGAGACCCAGTACTTC.

This clonotype was picked up a small number of times. V usage is TRBV30 and J usage is TRBJ1-1; 9 bases line up with TRBD1. V lost 4 bases and J lost 8; bases outside the gene matches: 11. Germline V gene lookup returns CDR1 GTSNPN and CDR2 SVGIG (reference sequence). The CDR3 is 14 residues long. The CDR3: CAWKEQGAGMEAFF. The CDR3, as DNA: TGTGCCTGGAAGGAACAGGGGGCAGGGATGGAAGCTTTCTTT.

The CDR3 loop reads CASTMDTTYNSPLHF. The CDR3 DNA is TGTGCCAGCACCATGGACACTACCTATAATTCACCCCTCCACTTT. The V call is TRBV25-1, the J call TRBJ1-6, with D maybe TRBD1 (5 bases). V lost 7 bases and J lost 2, with 12 bases in between. The CDR3 runs to 15 residues. CDR1 is MGHDK and CDR2 is SYGVNS in the germline V gene.

V is TRBV7-9 and J is TRBJ1-3, with a weak D call TRBD1 (5 bases). Per germline, CDR1 SEHNR and CDR2 FQNEAQ (reference sequence). The CDR3 covers 15 residues. Deletions cut 1 base from V and 3 bases from J, with 10 bases between. CDR3 nucleotides: TGTGCCAGCAGCTTAGATGGGGCGGTTGGAAACACCATATATTTT. Translation gives CASSLDGAVGNTIYF.

V and J are TRBV7-9 and TRBJ2-5; no firm D call. This CDR3 has 15 residues. The V end was cut by 2 bases, the J end by 3 bases, with 13 bases between. Germline loops: CDR1 SEHNR, CDR2 FQNEAQ (reference sequence). The CDR3 DNA reads TGTGCCAGCAGCTTAAAGGGATTTGGAAAAGAGACCCAGTACTTC. Protein sequence: CASSLKGFGKETQYF.